These 12 T cell receptor beta chains share one sample of origin, sequenced in a study of T cell changes during pregnancy in multiple sclerosis. The table came from immunoSEQ multiplex PCR; TCRdb's copy has only in-frame clones and leaves some out. The table includes more than 25,000 clones, 89% detected once. The sample consisted of CD8+ T cells from peripheral blood mononuclear cells, taken in the third trimester of pregnancy. All receptors derive from a female donor with multiple sclerosis, enrolled in a pregnancy study.

The V call is TRBV2, the J call TRBJ1-2; D perhaps matches TRBD1 (5 bases). CDR3 length: 11 amino acids. The V end lost 9 bases, the J end lost 4 bases, and 9 bases lay between the germline ends. Germline V gene sequence: CDR1 SNHLY, CDR2 FYNNEI. In DNA, the CDR3 is TGTGCCAGGAAGACAGTCTATGGCTACACCTTC. It specifies CARKTVYGYTF.

This clone has just a few counts. Here the CDR3 DNA reads TGTGCCTGGAGTGATTGGAGGAACACCGGGGAGCTGTTTTTT. As protein: CAWSDWRNTGELFF. The rearrangement joins TRBV30 to TRBJ2-2; D is unclear. V gave up 1 base and J gave up 1 base, with 7 bases separating them. The CDR3 length is 14 residues. In germline, CDR1 is GTSNPN, CDR2 SVGIG (reference sequence).

The genes are TRBV29-1 and TRBJ1-1; 8 bases fit TRBD1. The CDR3 length is 11 residues. CDR1 and CDR2 (germline): SQVTM, ANQGSEA. The V segment lost 2 bases and the J segment 14 bases; nucleotides outside the gene matches: 7. The CDR3 DNA follows: TGCAGCGTTGAAAAGGCCAGGGGGCCCTTCTTT. Amino acids: CSVEKARGPFF. Full variable domain (outside the CDR3, taken from reference TRBV29-1 and TRBJ1-1): SAVISQKPSRDICQRGTSLTIQCQVDSQVTMMFWYRQQPGQSLTLIATANQGSEATYESGFVIDKFPISRPNLTFSTLTVSNMSPEDSSIYLCSVEKARGPFFGQGTRLTVV.

The V gene is TRBV27, the J gene TRBJ2-3; D is ambiguous. This CDR3 has 12 residues. V lost 5 bases to trimming and J lost 2 bases, with 5 bases between them. Looked up from germline, CDR1 is MNHEY and CDR2 is SMNVEV (reference sequence). CDR3 nucleotide sequence: TGTGCCAGCAGTGCACACACAGATACGCAGTATTTT. Its translation: CASSAHTDTQYF.

The chain has TRBV27 and TRBJ2-1, with TRBD2 as a possible D gene (5 bases). The CDR3 has 12 residues. Germline V gene sequence: CDR1 MNHEY, CDR2 SMNVEV (reference sequence). The V end was cut by 6 bases, the J end by 5 bases, with 8 bases between. The CDR3 is CASSSSNNEQFF. As DNA, the CDR3 is TGTGCCAGCAGCTCTAGCAACAATGAGCAGTTCTTC.

The V and J genes are TRBV19 and TRBJ1-5, with D tentatively TRBD1 (6 bases). Germline CDR1 LNHDA, CDR2 SQIVND (reference sequence). The V end was cut by 5 bases, the J end by 7 bases, with 18 bases between. The CDR3 loop spans 15 amino acids. CDR3 region: CASSYTGIGRQPQHF. The CDR3 DNA is TGTGCCAGTAGTTACACAGGGATTGGGCGACAGCCCCAGCATTTT.

The chain couples TRBV9 to TRBJ2-5; TRBD2 might be the D (6 bases). The V and J ends lost 0 bases and 5 bases respectively, with 11 bases between them. CDR1 is SGDLS and CDR2 is YYNGEE in the germline V gene. The CDR3 is made up of 14 amino acids. CDR3 DNA: TGTGCCAGCAGCGTAGGTGGTCGGGGGGAGACCCAGTACTTC. Translated, it gives CASSVGGRGETQYF.

The rearrangement uses TRBV30 and TRBJ1-1; TRBD1 matches at 8 bases. V shed 0 bases, J shed 4 bases, and the junction held 1 base outside the gene matches. The CDR3 runs 13 residues. Looked up from germline, CDR1 is GTSNPN and CDR2 is SVGIG (reference sequence). The CDR3 loop reads CAWSVTGGTEAFF. Written as DNA, the CDR3 is TGTGCCTGGAGTGTAACAGGGGGCACTGAAGCTTTCTTT.

The chain combines TRBV6-1 with TRBJ2-7, with 8 bases fitting TRBD2. The CDR3 covers 15 residues. Germline V CDR1 and CDR2: MNHNS, SASEGT. Trimming removed 4 bases from V and 4 bases from J; junction bases left unmatched: 9. CDR3 protein: CASSADGGAGYEQYF. The CDR3, as DNA: TGTGCCAGCAGTGCCGACGGGGGGGCCGGGTACGAGCAGTACTTC.

The J gene is TRBJ1-2, the V gene TRBV5-1, with 8 bases lining up with TRBD1. This CDR3 region has 14 residues. Germline CDR1 and CDR2: SGHRS and YFSETQ. V was pared by 4 bases and J by 8 bases, with 10 bases of the junction left unmatched. The CDR3 nucleotides are TGCGCCAGCAGCCCGACGGACAGGGTGAGCGGCTACACCTTC. Amino acids: CASSPTDRVSGYTF.

The chain is built from TRBV5-1 and TRBJ2-3; possible D gene TRBD1, 6 bases. The V gene lost 0 bases and the J gene lost 0 bases, with 11 bases spanning the gap. CDR1 is SGHRS, CDR2 YFSETQ, per germline. The CDR3 is 16 amino acids. CDR3 sequence reads: CASSLEGDPSTDTQYF. The CDR3 nucleotides are TGCGCCAGCAGCTTGGAGGGGGACCCTAGCACAGATACGCAGTATTTT.

This clone has only one observation. V usage is TRBV18 and J usage is TRBJ1-2; possible D gene TRBD1, 6 bases. Germline CDR1 KGHSH, CDR2 LQKENI. V shed 3 bases and J shed 6 bases, with 14 bases lying between them. The CDR3 length is 14 residues. The CDR3 DNA reads TGTGCCAGCTCACCGACAGGAGAGGGTAATGGCTACACCTTC. Amino acid sequence: CASSPTGEGNGYTF.